This TCR beta chain derives from a study of T cells after yellow fever vaccination. Study summary: The authors prepared low-cell-number fractions using SMART-Seq v4 Ultra Low Input.

Unmatched junction bases numbered 5, after V lost 0 bases and J lost 1 base. This CDR3 has 16 residues. CDR1 is DFQATT, CDR2 SNEGSKA, per germline (reference sequence). TCRdb reprocessed the 5' RACE reads with MiXCR, giving one entry per CDR3 protein. The profile covers some 320,000 distinct CDR3 sequences, with roughly 4.3% appearing a single time and around 23% taken by the ten largest. This clonotype turned up a few times. This chain uses TRBV20-1 with TRBJ2-2; 7 nucleotides agree with TRBD2. The sequencing used PBMCs, collected 5 days after the yellow fever booster vaccination. This TCR came from a man aged 18 to 30 who received the YFV17D yellow fever vaccine. The CDR3, as DNA: TGCAGTGCTAGAGATTCTACGGGGGGGAACACCGGGGAGCTGTTTTTT. As protein: CSARDSTGGNTGELFF.